These 12 T cell receptor beta chains were all obtained from the same sample, sequenced in a study of regulatory T cells in long-lasting Graves disease. Stated time point: newly diagnosed GD, antithyroid drugs for less than 3 months. Isolated PBMC RNA provided the starting material for the TCR library. Researchers made TCR beta libraries by using iRepertoire HTBI primers and running Arm-PCR on CDR3 regions. Via MiXCR, TCRdb re-called the multiplex PCR reads, giving one row per CDR3 protein. The table shows around 460,000 distinct CDR3 sequences, with around 15% occurring only once. A further study also used this sample, focusing on T cells in Graves' hyperthyroidism and ophthalmopathy.

The specimen comprised peripheral blood mononuclear cells (PBMCs), sampled at new diagnosis, from a patient treated with antithyroid drugs. Source of these receptors: a woman between 45 and 60 years old with Graves disease.

In its sample, this clonotype was seen a few times. The rearrangement links TRBV5-1 to TRBJ2-1, with 9 bases fitting TRBD2. V dropped 4 bases and J dropped 4; count of bases not matched to a gene: 12. Germline assignment: CDR1 SGHRS and CDR2 YFSETQ. The CDR3 consists of 17 residues. The CDR3: CASSQDLAGVVYNEQFF. For the CDR3, the DNA is TGCGCCAGCAGCCAAGACTTAGCGGGAGTGGTATACAATGAGCAGTTCTTC.

This clonotype was seen at least ten times. This chain uses TRBV2 with TRBJ2-1; tentatively, D is TRBD1 or TRBD2 (5 bases each). The CDR3 is 12 residues long. CDR1 SNHLY and CDR2 FYNNEI come from the germline V gene. Trimming pared 10 bases from V and 9 bases from J, leaving 16 bases between. The CDR3: CATQGVGVEQFF. CDR3 sequence (DNA): TGTGCCACCCAAGGGGTGGGGGTTGAGCAGTTCTTC.

This clonotype was counted ten times or more. One end of the junction does not line up with germline, which may come from a read error. The chain uses TRBV5-1 and TRBJ2-1; 7 bases agree with TRBD2. CDR3 length: 16 amino acids. CDR1 is SGHRS and CDR2 is YFSETQ in the germline V gene. The CDR3 spells CASSPGASGSYNEQFF. The CDR3, as DNA: TGTGCCAGCAGCCCTGGGGCTAGCGGTTCCTACAATGAGCAGTTCTTC.

This clonotype was recorded many times. This rearrangement joins TRBV5-1 to TRBJ1-2; perhaps TRBD1 as D (5 bases). The germline gives CDR1 SGHRS, CDR2 YFSETQ. Trimming took 4 bases from V and 4 from J, leaving 11 bases between them. CDR3 length: 13 residues. This CDR3 is CASSGTAAYGYTF. CDR3 DNA: TGCGCCAGCAGCGGGACGGCGGCCTATGGCTACACCTTC. The entire variable domain, with the rest obtained from reference TRBV5-1 and TRBJ1-2, is as follows: KAGVTQTPRYLIKTRGQQVTLSCSPISGHRSVSWYQQTPGQGLQFLFEYFSETQRNKGNFPGRFSGRQFSNSRSEMNVSTLELGDSALYLCASSGTAAYGYTFGSGTRLTVV.

Many counts were recorded for this clonotype. The rearrangement joins TRBV11-2 to TRBJ2-7; 11 bases align to TRBD2. Germline V lookup: CDR1 SGHAT, CDR2 FQNNGV. The CDR3 length is 17 residues. Losses at the gene ends were 7 bases for V and 0 bases for J; bases not matched to a gene: 11. CDR3 DNA sequence: TGTGCCAGCACCCCAACTAGCGGGAGAGGCCTCTCCTACGAGCAGTACTTC. Protein: CASTPTSGRGLSYEQYF.

This clonotype has ten or more counts. This sequence joins TRBV30 and TRBJ2-1, with 7 bases that match TRBD2. The trim removed 1 base at V and 1 base at J, leaving 1 base unmatched. Per the germline V gene, CDR1 is GTSNPN and CDR2 is SVGIG (reference sequence). The CDR3 runs to 14 residues. The CDR3 region has the DNA TGTGCCTGGAGTGACGGGAGGTCCTACAATGAGCAGTTCTTC. Translated, it gives CAWSDGRSYNEQFF.

The chain's CDR3 is CSARKTGLSGNTIYF. In DNA form, the CDR3 reads TGCAGTGCTAGAAAGACGGGGCTCTCTGGAAACACCATATATTTT. This chain uses TRBV20-1 with TRBJ1-3, with D maybe TRBD1 (5 bases). The V end was cut by 2 bases, the J end by 0 bases, with 11 bases between. Germline V gene lookup returns CDR1 DFQATT and CDR2 SNEGSKA (reference sequence). The CDR3 runs 15 residues.

This clonotype was counted many times. This chain joins TRBV3-1 and TRBJ2-7; 8 bases map to TRBD2. Germline assignment: CDR1 LGHDT and CDR2 YNNKEL (reference sequence). Trimming took 6 bases from V and 2 from J; bases not matched to a gene: 9. The CDR3 loop spans 15 amino acids. For the CDR3, the DNA is TGTGCCAGCAGGGGAAGGGGGACTAGTACCTACGAGCAGTACTTC. Translated, it gives CASRGRGTSTYEQYF.

This clonotype was recorded many times. V gene TRBV28 combines with J gene TRBJ1-1, with 9 nucleotides matching TRBD1. V was pared by 7 bases and J by 5 bases, with 14 bases of the junction left unmatched. This CDR3 is built from 16 residues. Germline loops: CDR1 MDHEN, CDR2 SYDVKM. The CDR3 loop is CASTPRDRAAGTEAFF. The CDR3 bases are TGTGCCAGCACACCCCGGGACAGGGCGGCGGGTACTGAAGCTTTCTTT.

The rearrangement links TRBV20-1 to TRBJ2-1; D uncertain. CDR3 size: 13 residues. V gave up 1 base and J gave up 5 bases, with 9 bases separating them. Germline V CDR1 and CDR2: DFQATT, SNEGSKA (reference sequence). The CDR3 protein is CSARVSYHNEQFF. For the CDR3, the DNA is TGCAGTGCTAGAGTAAGTTACCACAATGAGCAGTTCTTC.

The chain combines TRBV24-1 with TRBJ2-3; 8 bases agree with TRBD1. Germline lookup yields CDR1 KGHDR and CDR2 SFDVKD. The CDR3 contains 17 residues. J lost 1 base, V lost 5 bases, and 10 bases had no gene match. The CDR3 coding sequence is TGTGCCACCAGTGCCTCAGTCCAGGGGGCTGGCACAGATACGCAGTATTTT. The encoded protein is CATSASVQGAGTDTQYF.

This chain uses TRBV10-3 with TRBJ1-5; 9 bases line up with TRBD1. V shed 2 bases and J 6 bases; nucleotides not matched to a gene: 2. The CDR3 has 14 amino acids. Germline CDR1 and CDR2: ENHRY and SYGVKD. CDR3 sequence: CAISEGDRVQPQHF. The CDR3 DNA sequence: TGTGCCATCAGTGAGGGGGACAGGGTTCAGCCCCAGCATTTT.